This T cell receptor (beta chain) is from a study of cytomegalovirus exposure and HLA in healthy donors. Study-level information: The approximately 130 validation repertoires were reported in a later analysis to have been generated on the same platform as the roughly 680 first-cohort repertoires.

V lost 6 bases to trimming and J lost 5 bases; unmatched junction nucleotides: 9. The CDR3 consists of 15 residues. The V gene's germline CDR1 is SGHTA and CDR2 FQGNSA. Libraries were prepared by immunoSEQ multiplex PCR; TCRdb keeps only in-frame clonotypes and omits some of them. The sample shows 150,000 to 180,000 clones, around 84% of them seen only once. The chain has TRBV7-2 and TRBJ2-3; 9 positions match TRBD1. This clonotype originated in a human donor in good health. Sequencing was performed on PBMCs. For the CDR3, the DNA is TGTGCCAGCAGGGGACCGGGACAGGGTCGAGATACGCAGTATTTT. Protein product: CASRGPGQGRDTQYF.